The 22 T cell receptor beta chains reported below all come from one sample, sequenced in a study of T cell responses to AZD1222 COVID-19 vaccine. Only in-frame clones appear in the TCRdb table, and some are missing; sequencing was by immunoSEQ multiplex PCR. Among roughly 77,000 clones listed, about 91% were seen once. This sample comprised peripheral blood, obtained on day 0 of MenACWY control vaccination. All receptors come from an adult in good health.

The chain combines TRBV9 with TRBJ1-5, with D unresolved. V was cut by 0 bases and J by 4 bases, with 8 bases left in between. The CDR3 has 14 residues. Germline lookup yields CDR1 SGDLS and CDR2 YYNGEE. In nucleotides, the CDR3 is TGTGCCAGCAGCGTAGCGGGTGTGAATCAGCCCCAGCATTTT. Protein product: CASSVAGVNQPQHF.

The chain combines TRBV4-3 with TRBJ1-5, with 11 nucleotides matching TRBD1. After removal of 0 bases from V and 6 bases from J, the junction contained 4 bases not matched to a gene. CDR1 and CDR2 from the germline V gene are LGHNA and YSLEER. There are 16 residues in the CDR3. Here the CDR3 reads CASSQERGTGGQPQHF. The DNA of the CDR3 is TGCGCCAGCAGCCAAGAGCGAGGGACAGGGGGTCAGCCCCAGCATTTT.

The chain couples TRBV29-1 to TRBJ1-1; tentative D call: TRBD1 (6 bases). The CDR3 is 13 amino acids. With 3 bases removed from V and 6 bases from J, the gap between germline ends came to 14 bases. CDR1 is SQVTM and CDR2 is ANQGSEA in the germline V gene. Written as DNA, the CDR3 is TGCAGCGTTGATCAAGGGGGTAGCGCTGAAGCTTTCTTT. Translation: CSVDQGGSAEAFF.

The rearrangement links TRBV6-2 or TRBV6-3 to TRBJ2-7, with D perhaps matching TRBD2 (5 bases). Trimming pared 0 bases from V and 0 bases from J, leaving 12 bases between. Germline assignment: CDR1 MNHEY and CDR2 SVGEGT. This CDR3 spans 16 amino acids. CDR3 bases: TGTGCCAGCAGTTACTCGAGGACTGTACTCTCCTACGAGCAGTACTTC. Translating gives CASSYSRTVLSYEQYF.

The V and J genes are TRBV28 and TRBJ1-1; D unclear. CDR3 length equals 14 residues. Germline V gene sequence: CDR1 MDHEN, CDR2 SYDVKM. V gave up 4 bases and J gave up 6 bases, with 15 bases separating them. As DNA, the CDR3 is TGTGCCAGCAGTTCTGCAGGAGGGCGTTCTGAAGCTTTCTTT. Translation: CASSSAGGRSEAFF.

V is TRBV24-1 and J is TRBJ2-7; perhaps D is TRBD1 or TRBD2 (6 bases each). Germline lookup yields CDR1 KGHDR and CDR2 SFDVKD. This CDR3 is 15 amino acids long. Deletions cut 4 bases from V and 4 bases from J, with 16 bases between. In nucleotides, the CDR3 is TGTGCCACCAGTGAGACGGGGACACGGGAGTACGAGCAGTACTTC. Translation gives CATSETGTREYEQYF.

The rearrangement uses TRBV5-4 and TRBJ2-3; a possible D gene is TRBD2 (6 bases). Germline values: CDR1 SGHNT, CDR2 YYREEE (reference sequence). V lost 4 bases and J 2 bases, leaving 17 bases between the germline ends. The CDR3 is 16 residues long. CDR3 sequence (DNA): TGTGCCAGCAGCCTGGGGGATAGCGGCTACACAGATACGCAGTATTTT. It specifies CASSLGDSGYTDTQYF.

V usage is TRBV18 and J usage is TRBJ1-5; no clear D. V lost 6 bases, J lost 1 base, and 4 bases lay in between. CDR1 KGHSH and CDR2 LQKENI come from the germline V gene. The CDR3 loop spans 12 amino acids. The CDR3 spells CASSQSNQPQHF. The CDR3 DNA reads TGTGCCAGCTCGCAGAGCAATCAGCCCCAGCATTTT.

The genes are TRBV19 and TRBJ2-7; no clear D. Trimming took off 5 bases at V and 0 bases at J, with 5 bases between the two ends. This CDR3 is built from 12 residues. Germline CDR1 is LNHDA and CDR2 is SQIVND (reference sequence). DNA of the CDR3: TGTGCCAGTAGTGCCACCTCCTACGAGCAGTACTTC. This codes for CASSATSYEQYF.

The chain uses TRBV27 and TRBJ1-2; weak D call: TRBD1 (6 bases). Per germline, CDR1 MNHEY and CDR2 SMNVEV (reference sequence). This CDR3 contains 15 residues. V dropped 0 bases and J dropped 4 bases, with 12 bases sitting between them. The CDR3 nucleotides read TGTGCCAGCAGTTTATCGATCCAGGGGTTCTATGGCTACACCTTC. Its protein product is CASSLSIQGFYGYTF.

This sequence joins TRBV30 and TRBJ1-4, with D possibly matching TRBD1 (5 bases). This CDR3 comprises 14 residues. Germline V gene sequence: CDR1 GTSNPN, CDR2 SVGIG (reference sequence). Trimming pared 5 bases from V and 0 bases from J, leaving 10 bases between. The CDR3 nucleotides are TGTGCCTGGGGCGGGACGGCAACTAATGAAAAACTGTTTTTT. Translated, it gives CAWGGTATNEKLFF.

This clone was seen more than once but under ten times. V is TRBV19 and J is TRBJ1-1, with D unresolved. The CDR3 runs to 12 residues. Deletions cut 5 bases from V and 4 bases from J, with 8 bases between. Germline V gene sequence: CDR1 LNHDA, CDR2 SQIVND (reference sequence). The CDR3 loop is CASSATGTEAFF. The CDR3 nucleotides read TGTGCCAGTAGTGCTACTGGCACTGAAGCTTTCTTT.

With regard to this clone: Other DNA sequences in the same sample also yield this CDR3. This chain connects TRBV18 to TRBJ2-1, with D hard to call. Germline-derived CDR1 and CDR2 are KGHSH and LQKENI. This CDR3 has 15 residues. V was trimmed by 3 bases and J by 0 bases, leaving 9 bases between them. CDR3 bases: TGTGCCAGCTCACCCGACCGGAGCTCCTACAATGAGCAGTTCTTC. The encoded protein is CASSPDRSSYNEQFF.

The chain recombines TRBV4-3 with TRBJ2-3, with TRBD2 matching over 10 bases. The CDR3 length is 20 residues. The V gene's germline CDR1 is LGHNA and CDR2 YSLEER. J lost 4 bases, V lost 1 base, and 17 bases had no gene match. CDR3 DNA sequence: TGCGCCAGCAGCCAAGGACTTTCTTTGGGAAGCGGGGGGGCACCAGATACGCAGTATTTT. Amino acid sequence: CASSQGLSLGSGGAPDTQYF.

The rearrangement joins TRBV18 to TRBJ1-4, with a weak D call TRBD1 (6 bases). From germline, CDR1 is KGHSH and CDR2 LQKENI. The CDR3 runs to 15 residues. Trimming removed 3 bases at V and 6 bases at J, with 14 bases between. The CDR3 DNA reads TGTGCCAGCTCACCCCGTCAGGGGCTTGATGAAAAACTGTTTTTT. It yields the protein CASSPRQGLDEKLFF.

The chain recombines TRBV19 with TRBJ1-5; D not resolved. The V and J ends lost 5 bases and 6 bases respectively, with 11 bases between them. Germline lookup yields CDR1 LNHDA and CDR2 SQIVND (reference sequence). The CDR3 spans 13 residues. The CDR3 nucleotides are TGTGCCAGTAGTCGAAGGAGAGCTCAGCCCCAGCATTTT. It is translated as CASSRRRAQPQHF.

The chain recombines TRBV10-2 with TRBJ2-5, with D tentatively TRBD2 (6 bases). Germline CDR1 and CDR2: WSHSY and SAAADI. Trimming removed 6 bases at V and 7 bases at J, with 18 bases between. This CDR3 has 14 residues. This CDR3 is CASSERTTSGTQYF. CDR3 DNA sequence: TGCGCCAGCAGCGAACGGACTACCTCTGGGACCCAGTACTTC.

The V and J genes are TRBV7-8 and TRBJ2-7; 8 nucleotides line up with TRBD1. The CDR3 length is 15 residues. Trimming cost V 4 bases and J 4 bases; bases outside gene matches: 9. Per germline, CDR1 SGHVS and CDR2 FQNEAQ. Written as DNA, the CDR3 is TGTGCCAGCAGCTCACACGGACAGGGTTCGTACGAGCAGTACTTC. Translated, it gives CASSSHGQGSYEQYF. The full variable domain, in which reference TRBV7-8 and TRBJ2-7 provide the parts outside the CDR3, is GAGVSQSPRYKVAKRGQDVALRCDPISGHVSLFWYQQALGQGPEFLTYFQNEAQLDKSGLPSDRFFAERPEGSVSTLKIQRTQQEDSAVYLCASSSHGQGSYEQYFGPGTRLTVT.

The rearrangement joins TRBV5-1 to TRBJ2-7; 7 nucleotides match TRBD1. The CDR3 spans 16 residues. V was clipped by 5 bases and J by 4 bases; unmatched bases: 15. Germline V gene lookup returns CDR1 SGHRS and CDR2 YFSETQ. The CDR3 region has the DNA TGCGCCAGCAGTCAACCCTCACAGGGGCTCAATTACGAGCAGTACTTC. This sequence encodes CASSQPSQGLNYEQYF.

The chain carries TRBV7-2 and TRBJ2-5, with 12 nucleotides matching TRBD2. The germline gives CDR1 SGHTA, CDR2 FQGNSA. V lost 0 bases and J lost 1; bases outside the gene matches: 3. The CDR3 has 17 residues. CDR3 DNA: TGTGCCAGCAGCTTAGCCGGACTAGCGGGGTTCCAAGAGACCCAGTACTTC. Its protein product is CASSLAGLAGFQETQYF.

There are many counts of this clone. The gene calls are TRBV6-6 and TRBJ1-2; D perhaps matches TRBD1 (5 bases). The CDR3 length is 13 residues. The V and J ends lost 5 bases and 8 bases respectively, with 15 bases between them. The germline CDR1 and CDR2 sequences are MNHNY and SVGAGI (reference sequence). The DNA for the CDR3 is TGTGCCAGCAGTCTGGGGGGTTCTAAGGGCTACACCTTC. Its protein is CASSLGGSKGYTF.

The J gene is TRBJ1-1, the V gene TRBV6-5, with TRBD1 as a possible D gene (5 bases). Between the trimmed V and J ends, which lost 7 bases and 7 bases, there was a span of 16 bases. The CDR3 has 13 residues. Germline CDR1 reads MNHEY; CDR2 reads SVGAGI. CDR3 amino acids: CASKYDSLYEAFF. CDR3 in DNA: TGTGCCAGCAAATATGACAGTCTCTATGAAGCTTTCTTT.